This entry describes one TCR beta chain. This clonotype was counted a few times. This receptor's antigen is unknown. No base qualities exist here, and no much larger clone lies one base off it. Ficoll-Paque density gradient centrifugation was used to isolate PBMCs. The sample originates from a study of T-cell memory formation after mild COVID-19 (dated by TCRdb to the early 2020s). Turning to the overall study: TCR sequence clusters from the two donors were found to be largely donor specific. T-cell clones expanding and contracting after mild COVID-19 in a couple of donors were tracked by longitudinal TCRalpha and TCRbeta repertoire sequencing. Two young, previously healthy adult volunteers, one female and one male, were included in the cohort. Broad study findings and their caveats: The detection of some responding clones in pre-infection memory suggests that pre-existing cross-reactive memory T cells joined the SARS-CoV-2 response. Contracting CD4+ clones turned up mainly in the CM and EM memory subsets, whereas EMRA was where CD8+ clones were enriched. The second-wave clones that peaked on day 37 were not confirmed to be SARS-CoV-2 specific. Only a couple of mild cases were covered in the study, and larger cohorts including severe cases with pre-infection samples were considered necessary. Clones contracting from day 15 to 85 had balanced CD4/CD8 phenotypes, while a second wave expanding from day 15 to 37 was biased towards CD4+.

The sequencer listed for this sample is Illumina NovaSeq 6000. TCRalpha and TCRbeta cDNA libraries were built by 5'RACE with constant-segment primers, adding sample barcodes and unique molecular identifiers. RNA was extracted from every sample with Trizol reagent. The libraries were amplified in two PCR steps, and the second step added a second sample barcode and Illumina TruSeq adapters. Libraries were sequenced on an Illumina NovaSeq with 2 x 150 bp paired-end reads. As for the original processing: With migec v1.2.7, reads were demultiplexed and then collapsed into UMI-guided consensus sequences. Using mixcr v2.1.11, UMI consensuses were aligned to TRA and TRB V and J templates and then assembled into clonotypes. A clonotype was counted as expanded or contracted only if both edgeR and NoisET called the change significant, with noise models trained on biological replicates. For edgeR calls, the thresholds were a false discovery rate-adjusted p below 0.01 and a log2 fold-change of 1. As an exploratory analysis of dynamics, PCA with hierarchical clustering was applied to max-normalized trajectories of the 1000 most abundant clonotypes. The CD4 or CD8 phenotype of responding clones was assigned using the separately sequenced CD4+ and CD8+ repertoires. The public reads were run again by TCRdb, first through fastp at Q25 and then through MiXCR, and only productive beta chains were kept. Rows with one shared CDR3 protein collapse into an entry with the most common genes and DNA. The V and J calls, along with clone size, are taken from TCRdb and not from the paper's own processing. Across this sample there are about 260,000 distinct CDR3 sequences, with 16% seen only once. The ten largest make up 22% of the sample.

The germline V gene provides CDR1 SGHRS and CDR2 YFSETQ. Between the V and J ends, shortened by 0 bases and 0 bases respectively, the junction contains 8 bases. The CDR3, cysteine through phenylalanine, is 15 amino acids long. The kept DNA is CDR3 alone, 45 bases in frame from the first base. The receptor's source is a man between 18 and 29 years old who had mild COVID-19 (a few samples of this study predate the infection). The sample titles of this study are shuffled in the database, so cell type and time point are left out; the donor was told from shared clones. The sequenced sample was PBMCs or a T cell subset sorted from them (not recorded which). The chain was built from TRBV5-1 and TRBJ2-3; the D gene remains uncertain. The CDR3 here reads CASSLDTTSTDTQYF. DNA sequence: TGCGCCAGCAGCTTGGACACCACTAGCACAGATACGCAGTATTTT.